This record looks at one T cell receptor (beta chain) sequence and its context. The antigen is not known. The entry originates in a study of cytomegalovirus exposure and HLA in healthy donors. General study points: Reports showed the classifier diagnosing cytomegalovirus status with high specificity and sensitivity. In the roughly 120 validation repertoires, a later analysis found that first-cohort TCR clusters tended to co-occur. Most TCR sequences were rare, but some public TCRs occurred in many donors. It was approximately 150 TCR beta chains that were listed as cytomegalovirus-associated.

Libraries were prepared by immunoSEQ multiplex PCR; TCRdb keeps only in-frame clonotypes and omits some of them. The table lists some 140,000 clones, about four fifths of them singletons, with approximately 1.4% in the top ten. V lost 5 bases to trimming and J lost 1 base; unmatched junction nucleotides: 6. Germline V lookup: CDR1 SGHVS, CDR2 FQNEAQ. This CDR3 is built from 15 residues. This sequence was found in a woman in her twenties or thirties in good health and CMV-seronegative. Sequenced sample: PBMCs. The chain links TRBV7-8 to TRBJ2-5, with 8 bases aligning to TRBD1. CDR3 residues: CASSQPGQAQETQYF. The CDR3 bases are TGTGCCAGCAGCCAACCGGGACAGGCCCAAGAGACCCAGTACTTC.